This T cell receptor (beta chain) derives from a study of T cells in Graves' hyperthyroidism and ophthalmopathy. Study-wide context: Any treatment followed the collection of peripheral blood at initial diagnosis.

Germline CDR1 reads SGHAT; CDR2 reads FQNNGV. This CDR3 is built from 13 residues. V lost 7 bases and J lost 3; bases outside the gene matches: 4. Regions amplified from RNA transcripts were the TCR beta CDR3 regions. The HTBI primer set was used in a first-round RT-PCR of the TCR CDR3. MiXCR, applied by TCRdb to the multiplex PCR reads, yields one record per CDR3 protein. The data hold 300,000 to 400,000 distinct CDR3 sequences, with about 18% observed a single time. The study excluded patients with uncontrolled infection, other autoimmune disease, pregnancy or lactation. Diagnosis relied on clinical symptoms, serum thyroxine and TRAb, thyroid ultrasound and orbital computed tomography. This clonotype was counted ten times or more.

The chain recombines TRBV11-2 with TRBJ2-3; 7 nucleotides line up with TRBD1. This TCR derives from a woman in her 50s with Graves' hyperthyroidism. The material sequenced was blood. The CDR3 is CASILTGTDTQYF. The CDR3 bases are TGTGCCAGCATCCTGACAGGGACAGATACGCAGTATTTT.